One sample yielded the 6 T cell receptor beta chains listed below, sequenced in a study of shared clonotypes between healthy human individuals. Selected positively for CCR7 and CD45RO-negative, naive CD8 cells excluded terminally differentiated effector memory CD45RA+ cells. Libraries were prepared by immunoSEQ multiplex PCR; TCRdb keeps only in-frame clonotypes and omits some of them. The data contain 1.5 million to 2.5 million clones, roughly 95% of them singletons. The sequenced sample consisted of naive CD8+ T cells sorted from blood. These receptors were taken from a man between 18 and 29 years old in good health.

The rearrangement joins TRBV4-3 to TRBJ2-7, with D possibly being TRBD1 (5 bases). V was shortened by 0 bases and J by 2 bases, with 14 bases between the two germline ends. The CDR3 loop spans 16 amino acids. Per the germline V gene, CDR1 is LGHNA and CDR2 is YSLEER. CDR3 amino acids: CASSQDESDRPYEQYF. The CDR3 DNA sequence: TGCGCCAGCAGCCAAGATGAGTCAGACAGACCCTACGAGCAGTACTTC.

V gene TRBV28 combines with J gene TRBJ2-1; 7 bases are a match to TRBD1. Trimming removed 3 bases from V and 5 bases from J; junction bases left unmatched: 7. The CDR3 has 15 residues. Germline-derived CDR1 and CDR2 are MDHEN and SYDVKM. CDR3 nucleotides: TGTGCCAGCAGTTTTGACAGGGCTTCCGACAATGAGCAGTTCTTC. Residues: CASSFDRASDNEQFF. The variable domain in full, completed from reference TRBV28 and TRBJ2-1, reads DVKVTQSSRYLVKRTGEKVFLECVQDMDHENMFWYRQDPGLGLRLIYFSYDVKMKEKGDIPEGYSVSREKKERFSLILESASTNQTSMYLCASSFDRASDNEQFFGPGTRLTVL.

Only one count was recorded for this clone. The rearrangement joins TRBV14 to TRBJ1-3, with 7 bases matching TRBD1. V lost 11 bases to trimming and J lost 3 bases; unmatched junction nucleotides: 7. Germline V gene lookup returns CDR1 SGHDN and CDR2 FVKESK. This CDR3 comprises 13 residues. This CDR3 is CAERGGGGNTIYF. CDR3 nucleotide sequence: TGTGCCGAGAGAGGGGGCGGTGGAAACACCATATATTTT.

The rearrangement uses TRBV6-8 and TRBJ2-1; D gene uncertain. The length of the CDR3 is 15 residues. Germline loops: CDR1 MNHGY, CDR2 SAAAGT. Trimming cost V 6 bases and J 3 bases, with 15 bases left between them. The CDR3 here is CASRPKPGHYNEQFF. CDR3 in DNA: TGTGCCAGCAGACCAAAACCGGGCCACTACAATGAGCAGTTCTTC.

The chain couples TRBV5-1 to TRBJ2-7, with unresolved D. The CDR3 length is 16 residues. The germline V gene encodes CDR1 SGHRS and CDR2 YFSETQ. V lost 6 bases and J lost 0, with 19 bases in between. The CDR3 reads CASNPSLDKSSYEQYF. Written as DNA, the CDR3 is TGCGCCAGCAATCCGTCCTTGGATAAAAGCTCCTACGAGCAGTACTTC.

The CDR3 bases are TGTGCCAGCAGTAACCCCGGGCAGGGAGACTACGAGCAGTACTTC. Protein sequence: CASSNPGQGDYEQYF. The chain couples TRBV6-5 to TRBJ2-7; tentatively, D is TRBD1 or TRBD2 (5 bases each). Germline CDR1 MNHEY, CDR2 SVGAGI. The V gene lost 5 bases and the J gene lost 3 bases, with 17 bases spanning the gap. This CDR3 has 15 amino acids.